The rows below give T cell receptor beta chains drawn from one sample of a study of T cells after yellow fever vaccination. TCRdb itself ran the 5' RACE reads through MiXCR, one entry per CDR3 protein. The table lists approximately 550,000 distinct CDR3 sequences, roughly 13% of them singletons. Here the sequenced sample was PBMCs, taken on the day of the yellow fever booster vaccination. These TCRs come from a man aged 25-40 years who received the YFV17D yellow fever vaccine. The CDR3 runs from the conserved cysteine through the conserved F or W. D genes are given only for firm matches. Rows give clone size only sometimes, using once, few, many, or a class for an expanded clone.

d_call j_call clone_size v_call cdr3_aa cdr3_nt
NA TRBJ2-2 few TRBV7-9 CASSLLGSTGELFF TGTGCCAGCAGCTTACTCGGGAGCACCGGGGAGCTGTTTTTT
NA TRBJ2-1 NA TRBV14 CASSQDLSYEQFF TGTGCCAGCAGCCAAGATCTATCCTATGAGCAGTTCTTC
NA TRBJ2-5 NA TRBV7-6 CASSLPLPQETQYF TGTGCCAGCAGCTTACCCCTCCCGCAGGAGACCCAGTACTTC
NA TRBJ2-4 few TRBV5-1 CASREAGGRMDIQYF TGCGCCAGCAGGGAAGCCGGCGGAAGGATGGACATTCAGTACTTC
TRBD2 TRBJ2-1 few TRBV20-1 CSPSSPSGSTYNEQFF TGCAGTCCCAGCTCTCCGAGCGGGAGTACCTACAATGAGCAGTTCTTC
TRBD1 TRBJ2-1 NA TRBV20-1 CSARDKQGAHYNEQFF TGCAGTGCTAGGGACAAACAGGGGGCTCACTACAATGAGCAGTTCTTC
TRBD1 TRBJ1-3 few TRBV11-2 CASSPGQGAGGNTIYF TGTGCCAGCAGCCCCGGACAGGGGGCGGGCGGAAACACCATATATTTT
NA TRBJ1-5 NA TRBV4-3 CASSQDISAGISQPQHF TGCGCCAGCAGCCAAGATATTTCGGCAGGGATCAGTCAGCCCCAGCATTTT
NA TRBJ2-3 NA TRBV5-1 CASSRGQPPFTDTQYF TGCGCCAGCAGCCGCGGACAGCCACCATTCACAGATACGCAGTATTTT
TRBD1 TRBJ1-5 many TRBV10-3 CAVSGTGGNQPQHF TGTGCCGTATCCGGGACAGGGGGCAATCAGCCCCAGCATTTT
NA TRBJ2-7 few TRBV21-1 CASSKTRSGTSGSRGQYF TGTGCCAGCAGCAAAACGCGCTCCGGGACTAGCGGGAGTCGGGGGCAGTACTTC
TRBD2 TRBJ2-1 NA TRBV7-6 CASSLESSGIYNEQFF TGTGCCAGCAGCTTAGAATCTAGCGGGATCTACAATGAGCAGTTCTTC
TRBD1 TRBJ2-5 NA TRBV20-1 CSGKSTGAETQYF TGCAGTGGCAAGTCCACAGGGGCGGAGACCCAGTACTTC
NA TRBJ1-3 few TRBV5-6 CASSSAPTERGNTIYF TGTGCCAGCAGCTCCGCCCCGACAGAGAGAGGGAACACCATATATTTT
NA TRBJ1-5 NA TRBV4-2 CASSHLPGRGAGGNQPQHF TGTGCCAGCAGCCACCTCCCGGGACGGGGGGCTGGTGGCAATCAGCCCCAGCATTTT
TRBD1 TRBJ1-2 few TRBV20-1 CSAGSGTGLTNYGYTF TGCAGTGCCGGTTCCGGGACAGGACTTACTAACTATGGCTACACCTTC
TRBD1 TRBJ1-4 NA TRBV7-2 CASSLWRDSSEKLFF TGTGCCAGCAGCTTATGGCGGGACAGCAGCGAAAAACTGTTTTTT
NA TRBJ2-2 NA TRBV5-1 CASSLSAGPNTGELFF TGCGCCAGCTCCCTAAGCGCGGGGCCGAACACCGGGGAGCTGTTTTTT
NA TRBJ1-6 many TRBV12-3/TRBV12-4 CASSLGLTENSPLHF TGTGCCAGCAGTTTAGGTTTGACAGAGAATTCACCCCTCCACTTT
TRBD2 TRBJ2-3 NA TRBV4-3 CASSQGEGGPSTDTQYF TGCGCCAGCAGCCAAGGGGAGGGAGGGCCGAGCACAGATACGCAGTATTTT
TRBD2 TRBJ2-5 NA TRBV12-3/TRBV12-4 CASRSASGKGETQYF TGTGCCAGCAGGTCCGCAAGCGGGAAGGGGGAGACCCAGTACTTC
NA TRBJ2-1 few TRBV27 CASSLPQGEQFF TGTGCCAGCAGCCTTCCACAGGGTGAGCAGTTCTTC
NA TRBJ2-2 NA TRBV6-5 CASSYSVDIGYTGELFF TGTGCCAGCAGTTACTCGGTAGACATAGGGTACACCGGGGAGCTGTTTTTT
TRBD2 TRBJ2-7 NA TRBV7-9 CASSFATSGSYEQYF TGTGCCAGCAGCTTCGCAACTAGCGGGTCCTACGAGCAGTACTTC
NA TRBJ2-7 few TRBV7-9 CASSLDGLRRYF TGTGCCAGCAGCTTAGACGGACTCCGTCGGTACTTC
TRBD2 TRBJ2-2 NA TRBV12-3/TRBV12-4 CASSFYGRGDGELFF TGTGCCAGCAGTTTCTACGGGAGGGGTGACGGGGAGCTGTTTTTT
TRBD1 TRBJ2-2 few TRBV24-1 CATSDQGTGGTGELFF TGTGCCACCAGTGATCAGGGGACAGGGGGCACCGGGGAGCTGTTTTTT